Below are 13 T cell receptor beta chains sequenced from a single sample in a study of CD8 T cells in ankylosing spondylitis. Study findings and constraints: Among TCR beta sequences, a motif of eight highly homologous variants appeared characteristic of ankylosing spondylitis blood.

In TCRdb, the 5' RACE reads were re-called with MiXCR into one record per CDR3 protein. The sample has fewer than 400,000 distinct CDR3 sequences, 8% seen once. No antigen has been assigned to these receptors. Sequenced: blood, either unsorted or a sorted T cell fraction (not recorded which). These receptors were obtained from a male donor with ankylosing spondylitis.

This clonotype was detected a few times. CDR3 nucleotide sequence: TGTGCCACCAGCAGAACGGGACACCCTTTAGAGCCCCAGCATTTT. Amino acid sequence: CATSRTGHPLEPQHF. The chain links TRBV15 to TRBJ1-5; a possible D gene is TRBD1 (6 bases). CDR3 size: 15 residues. Germline CDR1 LNHNV, CDR2 YYDKDF (reference sequence). Trimming took 2 bases from V and 8 from J, leaving 16 bases between them.

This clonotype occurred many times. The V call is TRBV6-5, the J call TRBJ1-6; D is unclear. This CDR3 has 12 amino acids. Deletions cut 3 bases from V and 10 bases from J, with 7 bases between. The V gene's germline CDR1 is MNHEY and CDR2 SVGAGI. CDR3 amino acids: CASSYGGSPLHF. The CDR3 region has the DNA TGTGCCAGCAGTTATGGTGGATCACCCCTCCACTTT.

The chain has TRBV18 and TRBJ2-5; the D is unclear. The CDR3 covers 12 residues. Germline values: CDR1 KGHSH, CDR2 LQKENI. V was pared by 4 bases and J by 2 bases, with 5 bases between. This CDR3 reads CASSREQETQYF. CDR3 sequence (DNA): TGTGCCAGCTCACGCGAACAAGAGACCCAGTACTTC. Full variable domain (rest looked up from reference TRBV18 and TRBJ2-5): NAGVMQNPRHLVRRRGQEARLRCSPMKGHSHVYWYRQLPEEGLKFMVYLQKENIIDESGMPKERFSAEFPKEGPSILRIQQVVRGDSAAYFCASSREQETQYFGPGTRLLVL.

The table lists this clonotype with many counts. CDR3 protein: CSVEGQTYEQYF. The CDR3 DNA sequence: TGCAGCGTTGAGGGACAGACCTACGAGCAGTACTTC. The V and J genes are TRBV29-1 and TRBJ2-7; 7 nucleotides line up with TRBD1. This CDR3 spans 12 amino acids. With 3 bases clipped from V and 2 bases from J, the junction kept 1 base outside the gene matches. Germline CDR1 is SQVTM and CDR2 is ANQGSEA.

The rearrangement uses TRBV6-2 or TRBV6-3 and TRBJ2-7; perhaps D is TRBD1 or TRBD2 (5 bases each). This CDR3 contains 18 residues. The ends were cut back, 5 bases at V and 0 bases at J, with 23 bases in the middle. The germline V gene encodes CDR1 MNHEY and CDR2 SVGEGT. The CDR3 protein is CASSDTRGRTVFSYEQYF. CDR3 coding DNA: TGTGCCAGCAGTGACACTCGGGGCAGAACCGTCTTCTCCTACGAGCAGTACTTC.

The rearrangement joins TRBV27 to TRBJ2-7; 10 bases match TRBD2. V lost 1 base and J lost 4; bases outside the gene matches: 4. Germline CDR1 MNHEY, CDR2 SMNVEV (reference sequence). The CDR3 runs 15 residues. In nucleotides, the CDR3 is TGTGCCAGCAGTTTATATAGCGGGAGGATATACGAGCAGTACTTC. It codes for CASSLYSGRIYEQYF.

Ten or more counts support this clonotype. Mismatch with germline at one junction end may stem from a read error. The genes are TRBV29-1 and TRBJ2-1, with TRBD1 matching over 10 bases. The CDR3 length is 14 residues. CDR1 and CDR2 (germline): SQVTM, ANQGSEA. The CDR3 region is CSAERTGGYNEQFF. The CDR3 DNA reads TGCAGCGCTGAAAGGACAGGGGGCTACAATGAGCAGTTCTTC.

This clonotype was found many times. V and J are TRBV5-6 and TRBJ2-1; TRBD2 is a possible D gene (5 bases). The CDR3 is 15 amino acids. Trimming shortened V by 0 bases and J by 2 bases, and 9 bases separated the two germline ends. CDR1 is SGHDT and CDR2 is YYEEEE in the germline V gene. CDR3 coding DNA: TGTGCCAGCAGCTTGGCACTAGTGGCCTACAATGAGCAGTTCTTC. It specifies CASSLALVAYNEQFF.

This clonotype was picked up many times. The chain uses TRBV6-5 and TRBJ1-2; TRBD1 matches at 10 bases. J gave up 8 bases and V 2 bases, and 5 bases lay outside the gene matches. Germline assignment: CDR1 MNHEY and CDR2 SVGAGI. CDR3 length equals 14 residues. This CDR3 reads CASSYPGQGTGYTF. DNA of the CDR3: TGTGCCAGCAGTTACCCGGGACAGGGGACGGGCTACACCTTC.

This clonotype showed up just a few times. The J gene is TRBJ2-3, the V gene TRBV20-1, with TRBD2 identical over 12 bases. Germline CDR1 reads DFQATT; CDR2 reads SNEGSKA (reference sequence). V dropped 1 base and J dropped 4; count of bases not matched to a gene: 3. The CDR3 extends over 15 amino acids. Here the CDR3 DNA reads TGCAGTGCTAGAGGGACTAGCGGGAATCCAGATACGCAGTATTTT. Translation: CSARGTSGNPDTQYF.

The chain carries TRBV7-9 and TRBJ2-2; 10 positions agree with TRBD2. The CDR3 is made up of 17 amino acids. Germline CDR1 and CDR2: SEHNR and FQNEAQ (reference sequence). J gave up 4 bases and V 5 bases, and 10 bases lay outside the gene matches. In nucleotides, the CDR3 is TGTGCCAGCAGCCAATTCCCGACTAGCGGGCTCACCGGGGAGCTGTTTTTT. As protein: CASSQFPTSGLTGELFF. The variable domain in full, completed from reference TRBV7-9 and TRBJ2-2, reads DTGVSQNPRHKITKRGQNVTFRCDPISEHNRLYWYRQTLGQGPEFLTYFQNEAQLEKSRLLSDRFSAERPKGSFSTLEIQRTEQGDSAMYLCASSQFPTSGLTGELFFGEGSRLTVL.

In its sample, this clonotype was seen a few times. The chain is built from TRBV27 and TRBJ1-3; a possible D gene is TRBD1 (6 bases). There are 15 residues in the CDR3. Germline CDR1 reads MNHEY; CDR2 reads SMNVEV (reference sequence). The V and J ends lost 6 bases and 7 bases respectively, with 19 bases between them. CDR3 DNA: TGTGCCAGCAGGACTTGGGCGGAGGGGGTGAACACCATATATTTT. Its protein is CASRTWAEGVNTIYF.

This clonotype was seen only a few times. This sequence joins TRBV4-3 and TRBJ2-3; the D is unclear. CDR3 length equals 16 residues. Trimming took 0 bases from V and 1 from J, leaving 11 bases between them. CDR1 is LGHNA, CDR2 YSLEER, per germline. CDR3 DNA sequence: TGCGCCAGCAGCCAAGATCGAGGTATTGGCACAGATACGCAGTATTTT. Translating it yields CASSQDRGIGTDTQYF.